The present entry profiles one T cell receptor beta chain with its context. Its cognate antigen has yet to be identified. Base quality data are lacking; no much larger clone is found one base away. The collaborating institutions used their own protocols to collect whole blood in K2EDTA tubes. For TCRbeta analysis, collaborators shipped samples as frozen whole blood, isolated PBMCs, or DNA extracted from either of those sample types. The source of the sample is a study of blood T cell repertoires in COVID-19 (dated by TCRdb to the early 2020s). A note on the overall study: Samples from collaborators originated in the United States, Italy and Spain and spanned both the acute and convalescent phases of COVID-19. The prospective study material was composed of cDNA or gDNA derived from T cells, B-cell-depleted T cells, or PBMCs. Subjects who had been exposed to COVID-19, were actively infected with it, or had recovered from it provided the deeply sampled blood TCRbeta repertoires that made up the dataset. A freely available public database, intended as a resource for researchers studying the immune response to SARS-CoV-2, is where the repertoires were released. Samples were obtained from the ongoing ImmuneRACE study (first 160 participants) and from some 1,300 subjects provided by 6 global collaborators. The sample metadata nearly always contained a de-identified subject ID, COVID-19 status, age in years and sex. HLA class I and class II types, where available, came from metadata supplied by the sample provider rather than from assay-based typing.

Results the study describes overall, beyond this receptor: Clinical and demographic metadata were provided uncurated, with the amount varying by source and participant.

TCRbeta CDR3 regions were amplified from genomic DNA using the immunoSEQ Assay, a bias-controlled multiplex PCR. The paper's processing steps were these. The number of nucleated cells in each sample was estimated by amplification of reference gene primers within the assay. To quantify the absolute abundance of each unique TCRbeta CDR3 rearrangement, sequence reads were collapsed and filtered. For each sample, productive Simpson clonality was calculated by taking the square root of Simpson's diversity index across productive rearrangements. The table was pulled from immuneACCESS by TCRdb, which kept in-frame rearrangements only. Such tables lose some clones; where checked, under half of the loss comes from unresolved V genes, and the rest has no known cause. V and J calls plus clone size are reproduced from that table; the DNA served to infer D and trimming. The sample data list tens of thousands of clones, and 82% of these were observed just once. Of the sample, roughly 4.2% is held by the ten largest clones.

The sample was peripheral blood. The sequence came from a woman aged 60-75 years with acute or convalescent COVID-19.

The CDR3 protein sequence reads: CASSVGTGGLNYGYTF. Here is the DNA: TGTGCCAGCAGCGTAGGGACAGGGGGCCTTAACTATGGCTACACCTTC. The sequence is built from TRBV9 and TRBJ1-2; TRBD1 matches 11 bases in the middle. The germline V gene sets CDR1 to SGDLS and CDR2 to YYNGEE. Unmatched junction bases come to 2, with V trimmed by 0 bases and J by 1 base. Counted from cysteine to phenylalanine, this CDR3 has 16 amino acids. The read is trimmed to its CDR3 DNA, 48 bases read in frame from base 1.